A selection of T cell receptor beta chains follows, all from one sample in a study of CXCR3-negative and CXCR3-positive naive CD8 T cells. TCRdb re-analyzed the 5' RACE reads; it lists each CDR3 protein once, without DNA. Recorded for this sample: some 130,000 distinct CDR3 sequences. The sequencing input was naive CXCR3+ CD8+ T cells from blood. The source is a human donor in good health. Some clones in this sample may be carry-over from other donors' samples. Each CDR3 is given with its conserved first and last residue. Fields, in order: J gene, V gene, CDR3 protein.

j_gene: TRBJ1-1; v_gene: TRBV19; CDR3aa: CASSIVRGTEAFF
j_gene: TRBJ1-1; v_gene: TRBV20-1; CDR3aa: CRGDWNTEAFF
j_gene: TRBJ1-2; v_gene: TRBV2; CDR3aa: CASSPDRGWDYTF
j_gene: TRBJ2-5; v_gene: TRBV12-2; CDR3aa: CASRLAGLAAIEETQYF
j_gene: TRBJ2-7; v_gene: TRBV12-3/TRBV12-4; CDR3aa: CASSAYEYFTYEQYF
j_gene: TRBJ2-7; v_gene: TRBV9; CDR3aa: CASSVGPSGAYEQYF
j_gene: TRBJ2-6; v_gene: TRBV7-9; CDR3aa: CASSPRVGSGANVLTF
j_gene: TRBJ1-6; v_gene: TRBV14; CDR3aa: CASSQVERWGNSPLHF
j_gene: TRBJ2-5; v_gene: TRBV6-5; CDR3aa: CASTPRAGYLAGEETQYF
j_gene: TRBJ2-7; v_gene: TRBV7-2; CDR3aa: CASSRTGGYEQYF
j_gene: TRBJ2-1; v_gene: TRBV29-1; CDR3aa: CSVSAGGPSYNEQFF
j_gene: TRBJ2-6; v_gene: TRBV28; CDR3aa: CASSPGDFSGANVLTF
j_gene: TRBJ2-6; v_gene: TRBV9; CDR3aa: CASSENQGSGANVLTF
j_gene: TRBJ2-7; v_gene: TRBV5-1; CDR3aa: CASSWDSYEQYF
j_gene: TRBJ2-5; v_gene: TRBV28; CDR3aa: CASSLSLTGWETQYF
j_gene: TRBJ1-1; v_gene: TRBV15; CDR3aa: CATSRRMVVEAFF
j_gene: TRBJ2-1; v_gene: TRBV4-3; CDR3aa: CASSQDRWFDEQFF
j_gene: TRBJ2-2; v_gene: TRBV29-1; CDR3aa: CSVSPGTLAGELFF
j_gene: TRBJ2-3; v_gene: TRBV5-5; CDR3aa: CASSPPVGSDTQYF
j_gene: TRBJ2-5; v_gene: TRBV5-6; CDR3aa: CASSLVSGRDQETQYF
j_gene: TRBJ1-2; v_gene: TRBV5-4; CDR3aa: CASSLLYGYTF